This passage covers 2 T cell receptor beta chains from one sample sequenced in a study of blood T cell repertoires in COVID-19. Assay: immunoSEQ multiplex PCR; the TCRdb copy retains only in-frame clones and omits some. Of 190,000 or so clones listed, roughly 80% are singletons. Sample: PBMCs or T cells enriched from blood (not recorded which). The receptors were gathered from a man between 35 and 55 years old who had recovered from COVID-19.

The chain has TRBV5-4 and TRBJ1-2, with 9 positions matching TRBD1. Per germline, CDR1 SGHNT and CDR2 YYREEE (reference sequence). The CDR3 consists of 16 residues. After removal of 4 bases from V and 4 bases from J, the junction contained 11 bases not matched to a gene. The CDR3 is CASSATSGTGLYGYTF. The CDR3 coding sequence is TGTGCCAGCAGCGCCACCTCCGGGACAGGGCTCTATGGCTACACCTTC.

V gene TRBV5-1 combines with J gene TRBJ2-2, with D hard to call. CDR1 and CDR2 (germline): SGHRS, YFSETQ. The CDR3 length is 17 residues. The V end was cut by 4 bases, the J end by 4 bases, with 20 bases between. CDR3 sequence (DNA): TGCGCCAGCAGCCTCCAATTGGGCCGACCGAGCACCGGGGAGCTGTTTTTT. This encodes CASSLQLGRPSTGELFF.